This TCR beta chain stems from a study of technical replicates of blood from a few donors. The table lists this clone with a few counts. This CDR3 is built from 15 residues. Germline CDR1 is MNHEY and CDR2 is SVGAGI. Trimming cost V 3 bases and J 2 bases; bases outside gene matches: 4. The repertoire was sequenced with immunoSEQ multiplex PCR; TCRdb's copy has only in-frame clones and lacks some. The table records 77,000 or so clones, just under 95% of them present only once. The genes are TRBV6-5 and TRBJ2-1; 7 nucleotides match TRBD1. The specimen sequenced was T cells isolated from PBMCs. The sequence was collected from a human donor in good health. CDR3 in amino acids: CASSYARGPYNEQFF. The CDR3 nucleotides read TGTGCCAGCAGTTATGCAAGGGGGCCCTACAATGAGCAGTTCTTC.